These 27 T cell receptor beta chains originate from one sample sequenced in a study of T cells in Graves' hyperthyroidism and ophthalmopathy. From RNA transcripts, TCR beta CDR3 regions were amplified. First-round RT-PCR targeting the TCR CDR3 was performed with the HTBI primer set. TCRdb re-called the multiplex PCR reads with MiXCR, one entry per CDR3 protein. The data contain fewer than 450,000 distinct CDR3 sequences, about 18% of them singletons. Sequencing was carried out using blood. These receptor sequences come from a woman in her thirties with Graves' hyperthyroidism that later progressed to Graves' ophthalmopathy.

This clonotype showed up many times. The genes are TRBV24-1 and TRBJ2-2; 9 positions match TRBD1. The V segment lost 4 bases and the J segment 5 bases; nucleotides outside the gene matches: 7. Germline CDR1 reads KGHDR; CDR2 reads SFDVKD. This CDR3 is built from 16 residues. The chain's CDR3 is CATSDLGQGGTGELFF. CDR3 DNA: TGTGCCACCAGTGACCTGGGACAGGGAGGGACCGGGGAGCTGTTTTTT.

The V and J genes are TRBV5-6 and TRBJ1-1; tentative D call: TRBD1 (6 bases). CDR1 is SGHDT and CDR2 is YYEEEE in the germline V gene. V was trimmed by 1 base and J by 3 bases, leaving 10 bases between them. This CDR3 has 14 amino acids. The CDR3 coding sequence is TGTGCCAGCAGCTTGTGGGGGGGCGACACTGAAGCTTTCTTT. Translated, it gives CASSLWGGDTEAFF.

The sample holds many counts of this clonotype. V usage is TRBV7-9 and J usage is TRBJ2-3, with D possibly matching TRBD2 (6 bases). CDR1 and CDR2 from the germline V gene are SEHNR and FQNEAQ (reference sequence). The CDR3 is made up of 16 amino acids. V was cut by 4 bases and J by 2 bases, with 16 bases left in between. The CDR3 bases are TGTGCCAGCAGCTCGGACTATAGTAGTTCCACAGATACGCAGTATTTT. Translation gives CASSSDYSSSTDTQYF.

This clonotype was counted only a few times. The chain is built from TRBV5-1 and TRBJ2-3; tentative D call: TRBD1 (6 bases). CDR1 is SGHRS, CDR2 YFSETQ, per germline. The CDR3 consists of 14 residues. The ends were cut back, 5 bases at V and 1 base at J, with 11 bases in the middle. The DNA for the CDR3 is TGCGCCAGCAGTTACTCAGGGGGCACAGATACGCAGTATTTT. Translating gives CASSYSGGTDTQYF.

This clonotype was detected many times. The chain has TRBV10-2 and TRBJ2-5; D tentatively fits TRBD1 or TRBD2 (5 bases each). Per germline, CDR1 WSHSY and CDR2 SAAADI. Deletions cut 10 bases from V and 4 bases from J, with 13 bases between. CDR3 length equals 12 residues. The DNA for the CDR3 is TGCGCCACCTCGCCAGGGAGAGAGACCCAGTACTTC. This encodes CATSPGRETQYF.

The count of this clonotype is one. Written as DNA, the CDR3 is TGTGCCAGCAGTTTAGACGGCCTCTCCTACAATGAGCAGTACTTC. Translation gives CASSLDGLSYNEQYF. The chain employs TRBV28 and TRBJ2-1, with D unresolved. Judging by the DNA end, TRBJ2-7 fits better; the J call may be wrong. The CDR3 spans 15 residues. The germline CDR1 and CDR2 sequences are MDHEN and SYDVKM.

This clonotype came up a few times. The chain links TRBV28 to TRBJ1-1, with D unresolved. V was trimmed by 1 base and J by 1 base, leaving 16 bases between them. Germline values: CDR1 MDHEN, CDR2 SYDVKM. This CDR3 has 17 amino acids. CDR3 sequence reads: CASSLSWRVLRNTEAFF. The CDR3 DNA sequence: TGTGCCAGCAGTTTATCGTGGAGGGTGCTAAGGAACACTGAAGCTTTCTTT.

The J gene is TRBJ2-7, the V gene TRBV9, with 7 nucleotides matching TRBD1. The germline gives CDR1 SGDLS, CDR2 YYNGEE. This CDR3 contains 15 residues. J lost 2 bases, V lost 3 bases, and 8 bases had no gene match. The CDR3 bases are TGTGCCAGCAGCGCCCAGACAGGGTTCGCCTACGAGCAGTACTTC. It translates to CASSAQTGFAYEQYF.

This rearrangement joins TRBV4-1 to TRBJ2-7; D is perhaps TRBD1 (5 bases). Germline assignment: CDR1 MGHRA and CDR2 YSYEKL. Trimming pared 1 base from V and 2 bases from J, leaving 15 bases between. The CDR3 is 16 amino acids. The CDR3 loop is CASSQVLGQGTYEQYF. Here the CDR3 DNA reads TGCGCCAGCAGCCAAGTTCTGGGGCAAGGGACCTACGAGCAGTACTTC.

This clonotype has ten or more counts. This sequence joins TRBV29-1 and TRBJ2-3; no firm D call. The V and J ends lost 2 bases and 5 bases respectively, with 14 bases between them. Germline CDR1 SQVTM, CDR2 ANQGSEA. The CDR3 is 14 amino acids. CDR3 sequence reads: CSVEIGSLGDTQYF. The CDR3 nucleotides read TGCAGCGTTGAAATTGGGTCTCTTGGAGATACGCAGTATTTT.

The CDR3, as DNA: TGTGCCAGCTCACGGTCCGAGGGGGAGACCCAGTACTTC. This encodes CASSRSEGETQYF. The chain uses TRBV18 and TRBJ2-5; D may match TRBD1 or TRBD2 (5 bases each). V lost 4 bases, J lost 5 bases, and 11 bases lay in between. Looked up from germline, CDR1 is KGHSH and CDR2 is LQKENI. This CDR3 is built from 13 residues.

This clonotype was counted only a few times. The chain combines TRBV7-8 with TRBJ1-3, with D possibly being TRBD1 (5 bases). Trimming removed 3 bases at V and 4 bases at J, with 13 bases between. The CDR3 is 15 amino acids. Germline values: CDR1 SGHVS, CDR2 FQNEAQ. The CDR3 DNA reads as TGTGCCAGCAGCTTGGGGACTTCGCTCGGAAACACCATATATTTT. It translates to CASSLGTSLGNTIYF.

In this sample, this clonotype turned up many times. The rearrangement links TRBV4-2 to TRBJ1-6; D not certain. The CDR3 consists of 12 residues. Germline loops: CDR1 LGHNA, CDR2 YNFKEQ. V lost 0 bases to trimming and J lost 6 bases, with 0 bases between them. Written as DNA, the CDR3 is TGTGCCAGCAGCCAAGATAATTCACCCCTCCACTTT. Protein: CASSQDNSPLHF.

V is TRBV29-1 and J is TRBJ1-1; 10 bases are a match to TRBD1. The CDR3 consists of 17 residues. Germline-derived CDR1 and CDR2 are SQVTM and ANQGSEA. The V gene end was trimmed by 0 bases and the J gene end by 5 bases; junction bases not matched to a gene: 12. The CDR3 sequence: CSVEDWTGGAVGTEAFF. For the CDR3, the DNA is TGCAGCGTTGAAGATTGGACAGGGGGGGCGGTAGGAACTGAAGCTTTCTTT.

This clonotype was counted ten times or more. CDR3 in amino acids: CSVELGEGLAYEQYF. CDR3 nucleotides: TGCAGCGTTGAACTCGGGGAGGGGTTGGCCTACGAGCAGTACTTC. The chain recombines TRBV29-1 with TRBJ2-7; 7 bases fit TRBD2. This CDR3 spans 15 amino acids. CDR1 is SQVTM, CDR2 ANQGSEA, per germline. V was clipped by 2 bases and J by 2 bases; unmatched bases: 9.

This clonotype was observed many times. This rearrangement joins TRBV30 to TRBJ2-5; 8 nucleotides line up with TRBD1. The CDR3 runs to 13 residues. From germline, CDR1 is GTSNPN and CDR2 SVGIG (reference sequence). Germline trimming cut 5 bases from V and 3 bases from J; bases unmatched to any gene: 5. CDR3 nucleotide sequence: TGTGCCTGGGTAGGACAGGGAAAAGAGACCCAGTACTTC. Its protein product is CAWVGQGKETQYF.

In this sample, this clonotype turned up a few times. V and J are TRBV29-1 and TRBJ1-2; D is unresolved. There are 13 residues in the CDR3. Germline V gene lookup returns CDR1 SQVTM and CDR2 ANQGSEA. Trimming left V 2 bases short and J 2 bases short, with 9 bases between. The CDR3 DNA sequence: TGCAGCGTTGAAATCGAGGAGAACTATGGCTACACCTTC. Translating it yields CSVEIEENYGYTF.

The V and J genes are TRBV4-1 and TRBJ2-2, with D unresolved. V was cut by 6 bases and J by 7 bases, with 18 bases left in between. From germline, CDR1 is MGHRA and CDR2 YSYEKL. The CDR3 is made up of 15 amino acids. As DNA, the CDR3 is TGCGCCAGCAGGGCCCCGTTAACCCCATTCGGGGAGCTGTTTTTT. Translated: CASRAPLTPFGELFF.

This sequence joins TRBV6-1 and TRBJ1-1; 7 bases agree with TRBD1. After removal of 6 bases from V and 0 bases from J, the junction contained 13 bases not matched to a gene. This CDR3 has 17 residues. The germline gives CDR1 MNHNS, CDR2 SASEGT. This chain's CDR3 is CASSWTGARSMNTEAFF. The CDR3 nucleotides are TGTGCCAGCAGCTGGACAGGTGCAAGGTCCATGAACACTGAAGCTTTCTTT.

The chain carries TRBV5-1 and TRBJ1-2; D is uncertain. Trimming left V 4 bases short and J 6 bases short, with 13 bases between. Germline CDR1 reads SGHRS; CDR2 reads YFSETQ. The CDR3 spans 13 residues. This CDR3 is CASSMSPVDGYTF. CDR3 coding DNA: TGCGCCAGCAGCATGAGCCCGGTGGATGGCTACACCTTC.

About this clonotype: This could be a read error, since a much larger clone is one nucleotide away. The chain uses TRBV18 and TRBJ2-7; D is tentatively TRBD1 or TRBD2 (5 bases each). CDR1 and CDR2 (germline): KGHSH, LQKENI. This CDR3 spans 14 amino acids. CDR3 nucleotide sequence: TGTGTCAGCTCAACGAGAACCGGGACCTACTGGCAGTACTTC. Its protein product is CVSSTRTGTYWQYF.

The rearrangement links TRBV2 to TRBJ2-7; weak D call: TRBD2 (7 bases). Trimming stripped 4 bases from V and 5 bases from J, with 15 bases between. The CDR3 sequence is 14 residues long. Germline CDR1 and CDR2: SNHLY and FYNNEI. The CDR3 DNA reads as TGTGCCAGCAGTGCGTGGGGGGGCCCCGACGAGCAGTACTTC. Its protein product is CASSAWGGPDEQYF.

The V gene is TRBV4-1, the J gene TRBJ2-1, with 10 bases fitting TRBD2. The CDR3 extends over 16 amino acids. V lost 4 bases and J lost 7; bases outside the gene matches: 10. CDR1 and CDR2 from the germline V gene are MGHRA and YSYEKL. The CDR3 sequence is CASSLGGLAVENEQFF. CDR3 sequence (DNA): TGCGCCAGCAGCCTCGGTGGACTAGCGGTAGAAAATGAGCAGTTCTTC.

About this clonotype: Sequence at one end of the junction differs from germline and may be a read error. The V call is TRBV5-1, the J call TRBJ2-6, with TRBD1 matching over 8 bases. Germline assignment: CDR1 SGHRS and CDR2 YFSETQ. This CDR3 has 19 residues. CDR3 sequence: CASSELRGRNTPGTNVLTF. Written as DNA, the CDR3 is TGCGCCAGCAGCGAACTCAGGGGGCGCAACACTCCTGGGACCAACGTCCTGACTTTC.

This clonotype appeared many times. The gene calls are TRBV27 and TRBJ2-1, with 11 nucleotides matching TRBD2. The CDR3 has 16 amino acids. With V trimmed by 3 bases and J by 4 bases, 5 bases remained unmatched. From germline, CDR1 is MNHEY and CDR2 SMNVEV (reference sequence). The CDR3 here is CASSLLPSGRYNEQFF. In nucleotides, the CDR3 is TGTGCCAGCAGTTTGTTACCTAGCGGGAGGTACAATGAGCAGTTCTTC.

In nucleotides, the CDR3 is TGTGCCAGCAGCTTAGACTGGGGGGTGAACACTGAAGCTTTCTTT. Its protein product is CASSLDWGVNTEAFF. V and J are TRBV7-9 and TRBJ1-1; maybe TRBD1 (5 bases). CDR1 SEHNR and CDR2 FQNEAQ come from the germline V gene (reference sequence). The CDR3 is made up of 15 amino acids. The V and J ends lost 1 base and 0 bases respectively, with 9 bases between them.

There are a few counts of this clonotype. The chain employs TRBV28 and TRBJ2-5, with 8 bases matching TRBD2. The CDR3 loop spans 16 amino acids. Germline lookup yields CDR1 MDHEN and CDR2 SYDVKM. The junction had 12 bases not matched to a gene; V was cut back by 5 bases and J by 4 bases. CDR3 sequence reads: CASSPTGGVIIETQYF. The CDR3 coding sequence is TGTGCCAGCAGTCCTACCGGGGGGGTGATAATAGAGACCCAGTACTTC.